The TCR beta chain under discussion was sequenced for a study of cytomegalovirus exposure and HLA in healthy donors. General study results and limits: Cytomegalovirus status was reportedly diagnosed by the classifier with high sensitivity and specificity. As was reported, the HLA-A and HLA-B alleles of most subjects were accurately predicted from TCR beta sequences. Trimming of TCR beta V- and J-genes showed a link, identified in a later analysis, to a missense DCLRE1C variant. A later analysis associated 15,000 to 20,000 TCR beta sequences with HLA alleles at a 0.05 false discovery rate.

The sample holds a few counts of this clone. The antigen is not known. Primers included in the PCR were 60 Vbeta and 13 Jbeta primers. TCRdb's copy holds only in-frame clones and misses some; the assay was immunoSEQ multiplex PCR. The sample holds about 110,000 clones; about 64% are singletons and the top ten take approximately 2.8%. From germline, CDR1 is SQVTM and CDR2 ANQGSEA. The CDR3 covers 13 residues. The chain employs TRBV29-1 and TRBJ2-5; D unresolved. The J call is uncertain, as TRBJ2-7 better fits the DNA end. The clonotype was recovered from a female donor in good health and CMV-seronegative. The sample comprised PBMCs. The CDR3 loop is CSVAAAPPYEQYF. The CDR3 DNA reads TGCAGCGTTGCTGCAGCGCCACCCTACGAGCAGTACTTC.